Listed below are T cell receptor beta chains from one sample, sequenced in a study of technical replicates of blood from a few donors. The data were produced by immunoSEQ multiplex PCR, yet TCRdb's version contains in-frame clones alone and is incomplete. The sample carries approximately 58,000 clones, about 88% recorded once. The sequencing input was PBMCs. The receptors stem from a human donor in good health. Some clones in this sample may be carry-over from other donors' samples. The CDR3 runs from the conserved cysteine through the conserved F or W. The D gene is left open where the match is weak. Clone size is shown for a subset of rows, as once, few, many or a class of expanded clone.

size	J	V	D	CDR3	DNA
.	TRBJ1-2	TRBV13	.	CASSLEGHNYGYTF	TGTGCCAGCAGCTTAGAAGGACATAACTATGGCTACACCTTC
.	TRBJ2-1	TRBV5-1	.	CASSHFNSYNEQFF	TGCGCCAGCAGCCACTTTAACTCCTACAATGAGCAGTTCTTC
.	TRBJ2-7	TRBV10-3	TRBD2	CAISESSGSYEQYF	TGTGCCATCAGTGAGTCGAGCGGGAGCTACGAGCAGTACTTC
.	TRBJ1-2	TRBV7-2	.	CASSLASGQQGGYGYTF	TGTGCCAGCAGCTTAGCTTCAGGGCAGCAGGGAGGCTATGGCTACACCTTC
.	TRBJ2-1	TRBV5-1	TRBD2	CASSPAGVAGYYNEQFF	TGCGCCAGCAGCCCCGCAGGGGTAGCGGGATATTACAATGAGCAGTTCTTC
.	TRBJ2-7	TRBV4-1	TRBD1	CASSRDSLYEQYF	TGCGCCAGCAGCAGGGACAGCCTCTACGAGCAGTACTTC
.	TRBJ1-5	TRBV7-2	.	CASSLRQGQGQPQHF	TGTGCCAGCAGCTTACGGCAGGGGCAAGGTCAGCCCCAGCATTTT
.	TRBJ2-5	TRBV5-4	TRBD1	CASSLAQGQETQYF	TGTGCCAGCAGCTTGGCACAGGGGCAAGAGACCCAGTACTTC
.	TRBJ2-1	TRBV2	TRBD2	CASSDLLAGGSDNEQFF	TGTGCCAGCAGTGATCTGCTAGCGGGAGGGTCGGACAATGAGCAGTTCTTC
.	TRBJ1-1	TRBV11-2	.	CASSKRENTEAFF	TGTGCCAGCAGCAAGAGGGAGAACACTGAAGCTTTCTTT
.	TRBJ2-1	TRBV4-1	.	CASSQDNAGPAYNEQFF	TGCGCCAGCAGCCAAGATAACGCGGGGCCCGCCTACAATGAGCAGTTCTTC
.	TRBJ2-7	TRBV30	TRBD2	CGLLAGAYEQYF	TGTGGATTACTAGCGGGAGCCTACGAGCAGTACTTC
.	TRBJ1-5	TRBV19	.	CASSRAGNQPQHF	TGTGCCAGTAGTAGGGCAGGAAATCAGCCCCAGCATTTT
.	TRBJ2-1	TRBV4-2	.	CASSQEQGIHEQFF	TGTGCCAGCAGCCAAGAACAGGGTATCCATGAGCAGTTCTTC
.	TRBJ2-7	TRBV15	TRBD2	CATSRSRLAGGPYEQYF	TGTGCCACCAGCAGATCCCGACTAGCGGGGGGCCCCTACGAGCAGTACTTC
large	TRBJ2-2	TRBV14	.	CASSQVQAGELFF	TGTGCCAGCAGCCAAGTTCAGGCCGGGGAGCTGTTTTTT
once	TRBJ1-3	TRBV7-3	.	CASSPGDGNTIYF	TGTGCCAGCAGCCCAGGGGACGGAAACACCATATATTTT
.	TRBJ1-5	TRBV29-1	.	CSVDTGYNQPQHF	TGCAGCGTTGATACGGGGTACAATCAGCCCCAGCATTTT
.	TRBJ2-6	TRBV10-3	.	CAIGSGGTAAGANVLTF	TGTGCCATCGGGTCGGGAGGGACAGCAGCTGGGGCCAACGTCCTGACTTTC
.	TRBJ2-7	TRBV19	.	CASTNPRSGPPYEQYF	TGTGCCAGTACCAACCCACGAAGCGGGCCTCCCTACGAGCAGTACTTC
.	TRBJ2-7	TRBV28	.	CASSLGGYEQYF	TGTGCCAGCAGTTTGGGGGGATACGAGCAGTACTTC
once	TRBJ2-5	TRBV9	TRBD2	CASWEGLGTQYF	TGTGCCAGCTGGGAGGGGTTGGGGACCCAGTACTTC
.	TRBJ2-7	TRBV7-2	TRBD2	CASSFQGTSGTLGEQYF	TGTGCCAGCAGCTTCCAGGGGACTAGCGGGACTCTTGGCGAGCAGTACTTC
.	TRBJ2-1	TRBV4-3	.	CASSPDRVPGDEQFF	TGCGCCAGCAGCCCCGACAGGGTCCCGGGGGATGAGCAGTTCTTC
few	TRBJ1-1	TRBV5-1	.	CASSLAGTSNTEAFF	TGCGCCAGCAGCTTGGCCGGGACATCGAACACTGAAGCTTTCTTT
.	TRBJ1-2	TRBV5-6	TRBD1	CASSLGGQGGPLRGYTF	TGTGCCAGCAGCTTGGGGGGACAGGGGGGACCCTTAAGGGGCTACACCTTC
.	TRBJ2-7	TRBV4-1	.	CASSRKMGDEQYF	TGCGCCAGCAGCCGTAAGATGGGAGACGAGCAGTACTTC
.	TRBJ2-5	TRBV6-1	.	CASRILPPETQYF	TGTGCCAGCAGGATACTACCGCCGGAGACCCAGTACTTC
.	TRBJ1-2	TRBV5-4	TRBD1	CASSPGTGIGYTF	TGTGCCAGCAGCCCGGGGACAGGGATCGGCTACACCTTC
.	TRBJ2-1	TRBV2	TRBD2	CASSEYRTSGSYNEQFF	TGTGCCAGCAGTGAATACAGGACTAGCGGGAGCTACAATGAGCAGTTCTTC
.	TRBJ1-3	TRBV5-6	.	CASSLIRGSGNTIYF	TGTGCCAGCAGTCTCATCAGGGGCTCTGGAAACACCATATATTTT
.	TRBJ2-1	TRBV4-3	TRBD2	CASSHGTSGGANYNEQFF	TGCGCCAGCAGCCATGGGACTAGCGGGGGGGCGAACTACAATGAGCAGTTCTTC
.	TRBJ2-5	TRBV5-4	.	CASSSPGLETQYF	TGTGCCAGCAGCTCCCCGGGGTTAGAGACCCAGTACTTC
.	TRBJ2-5	TRBV10-3	.	CAIKAGDEETQYF	TGTGCCATCAAGGCAGGCGATGAGGAGACCCAGTACTTC
.	TRBJ1-2	TRBV5-6	.	CASSLGERGLYGYTF	TGTGCCAGCAGCTTGGGGGAACGGGGTCTCTATGGCTACACCTTC
.	TRBJ2-3	TRBV4-1	TRBD2	CASSQGLAGGPDTQYF	TGCGCCAGCAGCCAGGGACTAGCGGGGGGGCCGGATACGCAGTATTTT
.	TRBJ1-4	TRBV27	TRBD1	CASSQRRQGPIEKLFF	TGTGCCAGCAGTCAACGCCGACAGGGGCCCATTGAAAAACTGTTTTTT
.	TRBJ1-1	TRBV14	.	CASSQEEVMNTEAFF	TGTGCCAGCAGCCAAGAGGAGGTTATGAACACTGAAGCTTTCTTT
few	TRBJ2-1	TRBV5-6	.	CASSPQDRSYNEQFF	TGTGCCAGCAGCCCACAGGACAGATCCTACAATGAGCAGTTCTTC
.	TRBJ1-2	TRBV9	TRBD1	CASSVTGGIEGGYTF	TGTGCCAGCAGCGTAACAGGGGGAATAGAAGGAGGCTACACCTTC
.	TRBJ1-1	TRBV4-2	.	CASSPRNVWANTEAFF	TGTGCCAGCAGCCCCCGCAATGTGTGGGCAAACACTGAAGCTTTCTTT
once	TRBJ2-7	TRBV7-9	TRBD1	CASSPWDRRYEQYF	TGTGCCAGCAGCCCCTGGGACAGGAGGTACGAGCAGTACTTC
few	TRBJ1-1	TRBV9	.	CASSVGMNTEAFF	TGTGCCAGCAGCGTAGGTATGAACACTGAAGCTTTCTTT
.	TRBJ1-5	TRBV7-9	.	CASSFGYQPQHF	TGTGCCAGCAGCTTCGGTTATCAGCCCCAGCATTTT
once	TRBJ1-3	TRBV21-1	.	CASSKGLDRANTIYF	TGTGCCAGCAGCAAAGGGCTGGACAGGGCAAACACCATATATTTT
.	TRBJ2-3	TRBV7-2	TRBD2	CASRWTSGSRTDTQYF	TGTGCCAGCAGGTGGACTAGCGGGTCTCGCACAGATACGCAGTATTTT
.	TRBJ1-5	TRBV7-2	TRBD1	CASSPSRTGIGNQPQHF	TGTGCCAGCAGCCCTTCGAGGACAGGGATCGGCAATCAGCCCCAGCATTTT
few	TRBJ2-7	TRBV14	.	CASSQELRGRGFAHEQYF	TGTGCCAGCAGCCAAGAGCTTCGTGGGCGCGGGTTCGCCCACGAGCAGTACTTC
.	TRBJ1-1	TRBV7-9	.	CASSFPVNTEAFF	TGTGCCAGCAGCTTCCCAGTGAACACTGAAGCTTTCTTT
.	TRBJ1-4	TRBV6-1	.	CAIKENPQGNEKLFF	TGTGCTATAAAGGAAAACCCCCAGGGGAATGAAAAACTGTTTTTT
.	TRBJ2-1	TRBV5-4	TRBD2	CASKSGGGTSGYNEQFF	TGTGCCAGCAAATCCGGGGGGGGGACTAGCGGTTACAATGAGCAGTTCTTC
.	TRBJ1-5	TRBV9	.	CASSAGGNSNQPQHF	TGTGCCAGCAGCGCCGGAGGGAATAGCAATCAGCCCCAGCATTTT
.	TRBJ1-1	TRBV4-2	TRBD1	CASSQGDRGGTEAFF	TGTGCCAGCAGCCAAGGGGACAGGGGGGGAACTGAAGCTTTCTTT
.	TRBJ2-3	TRBV4-1	TRBD2	CASSQDPAGGEGPDTQYF	TGCGCCAGCAGCCAAGACCCAGCGGGGGGAGAGGGCCCAGATACGCAGTATTTT
.	TRBJ2-1	TRBV7-2	TRBD1	CASSLSTGPVHEQFF	TGTGCCAGCAGCTTGTCGACAGGGCCAGTGCATGAGCAGTTCTTC
.	TRBJ1-4	TRBV5-1	.	CASSFGQRDEKLFF	TGCGCCAGCAGCTTTGGACAGAGGGATGAAAAACTGTTTTTT
.	TRBJ2-6	TRBV5-1	.	CASSLAAGSGANVLTF	TGCGCCAGCAGCTTGGCCGCCGGCTCTGGGGCCAACGTCCTGACTTTC